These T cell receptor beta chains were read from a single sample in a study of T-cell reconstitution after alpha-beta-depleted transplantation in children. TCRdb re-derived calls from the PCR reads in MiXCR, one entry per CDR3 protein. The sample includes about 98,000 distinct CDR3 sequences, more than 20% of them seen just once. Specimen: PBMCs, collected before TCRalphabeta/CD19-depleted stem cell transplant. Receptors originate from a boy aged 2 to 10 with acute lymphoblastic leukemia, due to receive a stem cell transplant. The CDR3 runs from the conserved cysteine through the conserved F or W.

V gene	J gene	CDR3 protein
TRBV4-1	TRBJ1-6	CASSQDSGQNIDSPLHF
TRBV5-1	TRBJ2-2	CASSSGESFVAGELFF
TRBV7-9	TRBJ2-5	CASSRVEKTQYF
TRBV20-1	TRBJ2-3	CSAGTPGLADTDTQYF
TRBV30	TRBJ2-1	CAWTGSTYNEQFF
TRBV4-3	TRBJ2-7	CASSQDRGRGYEQYF
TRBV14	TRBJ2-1	CASSYSYNEQFF
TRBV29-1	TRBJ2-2	CSVEEGTDRTSESGELFF
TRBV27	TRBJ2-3	CASGYTDTQYF
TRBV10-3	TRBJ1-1	CAISDMGQGGTEAFF
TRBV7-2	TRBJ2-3	CASIESGLAADTQYF
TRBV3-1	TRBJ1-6	CASSSRTCHF
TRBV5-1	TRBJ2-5	CASSLGQGAETQYF
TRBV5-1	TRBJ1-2	CASSLWSDYGYTF
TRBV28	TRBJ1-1	CASGGGHRFEAFF
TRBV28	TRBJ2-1	CASRGGDEQFF
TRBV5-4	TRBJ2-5	CASSWSRGGETQYF
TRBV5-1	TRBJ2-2	CASSLGQGTGELFF
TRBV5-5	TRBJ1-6	CASSLDWGGGNSPLHF
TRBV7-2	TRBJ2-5	CASSLAAGGRETQYF
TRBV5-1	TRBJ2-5	CASSTNWGPYQETQYF
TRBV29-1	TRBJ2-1	CSVQTVRNEQFF
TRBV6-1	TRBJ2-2	CASTVAGGSTGELFF
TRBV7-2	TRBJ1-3	CASSSRGPTGNTIYF